Listed below are T cell receptor beta chains from one sample, sequenced in a study of blood T cell repertoires in COVID-19. Clones were sequenced by immunoSEQ multiplex PCR, and TCRdb holds only the in-frame ones, with some missing. The sample includes around 70,000 clones, over 85% of them seen just once. Sequenced sample: peripheral blood. These receptors were obtained from a middle-aged man with acute or convalescent COVID-19. Each CDR3 is given with its conserved first and last residue. The order of the fields is clone size, J gene, D gene, V gene, CDR3 DNA, CDR3 protein. D genes are given only for firm matches. Some rows mark clone size as missing; the rest say once, few, many or name a class of expanded clone.

>-|TRBJ1-1|-|TRBV9
TGTGCCAGCAGCCCACAGGGATTTTTAGGGTTGGGGACTGAAGCTTTCTTT
CASSPQGFLGLGTEAFF
>-|TRBJ2-3|-|TRBV5-6
TGTGCCAGCACGCCAATTAGGAGGGCAGATACGCAGTATTTT
CASTPIRRADTQYF
>-|TRBJ1-3|-|TRBV4-2
TGTGCCAGCAGCCACGAACAGGGTAGCCTCTCTGGAAACACCATATATTTT
CASSHEQGSLSGNTIYF
>-|TRBJ2-7|-|TRBV19
TGTGCCAGTAGTACTCAGGGAAGTGTCTACGAGCAGTACTTC
CASSTQGSVYEQYF
>-|TRBJ2-7|TRBD2|TRBV5-1
TGCGCCAGCAGCGCGGGGACTAGCGGGAGTATCTACGAGCAGTACTTC
CASSAGTSGSIYEQYF
>-|TRBJ1-1|TRBD1|TRBV5-1
TGCGCCAGCAGCGAAGAGGGACAGGGAGGCACTGAAGCTTTCTTT
CASSEEGQGGTEAFF
>-|TRBJ1-4|-|TRBV9
TGTGCCAGCAGCCCCGTGGGGGGGGCTAATGAAAAACTGTTTTTT
CASSPVGGANEKLFF
>few|TRBJ1-1|-|TRBV9
TGTGCCAGCAGCGTAGAGGGGGTGAACACTGAAGCTTTCTTT
CASSVEGVNTEAFF
>-|TRBJ1-3|TRBD1|TRBV27
TGTGCCAGCAGTTTAACAGGGGGCGGAAACACCATATATTTT
CASSLTGGGNTIYF
>-|TRBJ2-5|TRBD1|TRBV28
TGTGCCAGCAGTTATTACAGGGGCCAAGAGACCCAGTACTTC
CASSYYRGQETQYF
>-|TRBJ1-1|-|TRBV7-9
TGTGCCAGCAGCCACGGCACTGAAGCTTTCTTT
CASSHGTEAFF
>few|TRBJ1-1|-|TRBV9
TGTGCCAGCAGCCTCCTGTCGGGGGGTGGTACTGAAGCTTTCTTT
CASSLLSGGGTEAFF
>-|TRBJ2-5|-|TRBV20-1
TGCAGTGCTAGGCTAGGTGAGACCCAGTACTTC
CSARLGETQYF
>-|TRBJ1-5|-|TRBV12-3/TRBV12-4
TGTGCCAGCAGTCCCCTCGATCAGCCCCAGCATTTT
CASSPLDQPQHF
>-|TRBJ1-5|-|TRBV28
TGTGCCAGCAGTTCGATCGGGACTGGAGAATTT
CASSSIGTGEF
>-|TRBJ2-3|TRBD2|TRBV7-2
TGTGCCAGCAGGCTAGCGGGAGCGCTGAGTGATACGCAGTATTTT
CASRLAGALSDTQYF
>-|TRBJ1-5|-|TRBV28
TGTGCCACTTCATGGAGGAGAAATCAGCCCCAGCATTTT
CATSWRRNQPQHF
>-|TRBJ2-3|TRBD2|TRBV18
TGTGCCAGCTCCACAGCGGGGAATACGCAGTATTTT
CASSTAGNTQYF
>-|TRBJ1-1|-|TRBV14
TGTGCCAGCAGCCAAGACGTTGGTAGGGGCGCTGAAGCTTTCTTT
CASSQDVGRGAEAFF
>-|TRBJ1-1|-|TRBV28
TGTGCCAGCAGTTTAGGCGGGCTGAACACTGAAGCTTTCTTT
CASSLGGLNTEAFF
>-|TRBJ1-3|-|TRBV5-6
TGTGCCAGCAGCTTGGACAGAGGAAACACCATATATTTT
CASSLDRGNTIYF
>-|TRBJ2-7|TRBD2|TRBV5-4
TGTGCCAGCAGCCCCCTTAGCGGGAGAGGCTACGAGCAGTACTTC
CASSPLSGRGYEQYF
>-|TRBJ1-1|TRBD1|TRBV6-2/TRBV6-3
TGTGCCAGCAGTTCCAAGGGGGCGAACACTGAAGCTTTCTTT
CASSSKGANTEAFF
>few|TRBJ2-2|-|TRBV7-2
TGTGCCAGCAGCTTTGGACACAGCACCGGGGAGCTGTTTTTT
CASSFGHSTGELFF
>-|TRBJ2-5|TRBD2|TRBV11-2
TGTGCCAGCAGTTTTAGCGGGGAGGAGACCCAGTACTTC
CASSFSGEETQYF
>-|TRBJ1-2|-|TRBV25-1
TGTGCCAGCAGTGAAACAGTGAACTATGGCTACACCTTC
CASSETVNYGYTF
>-|TRBJ2-5|TRBD2|TRBV24-1
TGTGCCACCAGTGATCCCGGGACTAGCGGGAGGAGTCCAGGGACCCAGTACTTC
CATSDPGTSGRSPGTQYF
>-|TRBJ2-2|-|TRBV5-4
TGTGCCAGCAGCTATACCCCAAGGACAGGAGGGGGTCCCGGGGAGCTGTTTTTT
CASSYTPRTGGGPGELFF
>-|TRBJ2-6|TRBD1|TRBV5-1
TGCGCCAGCAGCTTACAGGGGGTATCTGGGGCCAACGTCCTGACTTTC
CASSLQGVSGANVLTF
>-|TRBJ1-2|TRBD1|TRBV3-1/TRBV3-2
TGTGCCAGCAGCCACCGGGACAGGGCCCCTGGCTACACCTTC
CASSHRDRAPGYTF
>-|TRBJ1-2|TRBD1|TRBV18
TGTGCCAGCTCACCACCGCAACAGGGGGCTGGTGGCTACACCTTC
CASSPPQQGAGGYTF
>-|TRBJ2-5|-|TRBV5-5
TGTGCCAGCAGCCCGACCCGGGGGGCGAATATACAAGAGACCCAGTACTTC
CASSPTRGANIQETQYF
>-|TRBJ2-1|-|TRBV24-1
TGTGCCACCAGTGATCCGGGTCCCGAATCCTACAATGAGCAGTTCTTC
CATSDPGPESYNEQFF
>-|TRBJ2-1|-|TRBV7-8
TGTGCCAGCAGCTTTAGGGGCAGTCGGGAGCAGTTCTTC
CASSFRGSREQFF
>medium-sized|TRBJ2-2|TRBD2|TRBV19
TGTGCCAGTAGTGAGCGGGGGAACACCGGGGAGCTGTTTTTT
CASSERGNTGELFF
>-|TRBJ1-3|TRBD1|TRBV7-8
TGTGCCAGCAGCTTAGGGGACAGGGGAAGGGACACCATATATTTT
CASSLGDRGRDTIYF
>once|TRBJ1-4|-|TRBV2
TGCGCCAGCAGCCATCGGACTAATGAAAAACTGTTTTTT
CASSHRTNEKLFF
>-|TRBJ1-6|TRBD1|TRBV10-3
TGTGCCATCAGGGACAGGGGGCAGGATAATTCACCCCTCCACTTT
CAIRDRGQDNSPLHF
>-|TRBJ2-2|TRBD1|TRBV24-1
TGTGCCACCAGTGAGTCCCAGGGGGTATTTACCGGGGAGCTGTTTTTT
CATSESQGVFTGELFF
>-|TRBJ2-3|TRBD2|TRBV9
TGTGCCAGCAGCGTATTCCGCCGGGGGGGGGTAAATACGCAGTATTTT
CASSVFRRGGVNTQYF
>-|TRBJ2-7|TRBD2|TRBV7-2
TGTGCCAGCAGCGCGGGGGGTAGCGGGGCCTACGAGCAGTACTTC
CASSAGGSGAYEQYF
>-|TRBJ1-2|-|TRBV6-5
TGTGCCAGCAGTTACTCAGCAGGGAAACGTCTCCATGGCTACACCTTC
CASSYSAGKRLHGYTF
>-|TRBJ2-3|-|TRBV4-3
TGCGCCAGCAGCCAAGACGGGAATATCGGAGATACGCAGTATTTT
CASSQDGNIGDTQYF
>-|TRBJ1-2|-|TRBV28
TGTGCCAGCAGCAGTACGTTCGGCTACACCTTC
CASSSTFGYTF
>-|TRBJ2-3|-|TRBV2
TGTGCCAGCAGTACCCAAAAAATCCGGGGGGATACGCAGTATTTT
CASSTQKIRGDTQYF
>-|TRBJ1-5|-|TRBV27
TGTGCCAGCAGTTTGGAGGTCAATCAGCCCCAGCATTTT
CASSLEVNQPQHF
>-|TRBJ1-4|-|TRBV20-1
TGCAGTGCTAGAGCCGGTGAAAAACTGTTTTTT
CSARAGEKLFF
>-|TRBJ2-7|-|TRBV28
TGTGCCAGCAGTAACGACCAGGTGCCAACCTACGAGCAGTACTTC
CASSNDQVPTYEQYF
>-|TRBJ2-2|-|TRBV19
TGTGCCAGTACTCCTTCGGAGGCCGGGGAGCTGTTTTTT
CASTPSEAGELFF
>-|TRBJ1-1|TRBD1|TRBV7-2
TGTGCCAGCAGCTTAGGACAGGGACTCACTAGTGGCGGAGCTTTCTTT
CASSLGQGLTSGGAFF
>-|TRBJ1-1|-|TRBV7-3
TGTGCCAGCAGCTACCAGGAGAACACTGAAGCTTTCTTT
CASSYQENTEAFF
>-|TRBJ2-3|TRBD2|TRBV4-1
TGCGCCAGCAGCCCCCCCTGGCGGACTAGCGGGAGCACAAGCACAGATACGCAGTATTTT
CASSPPWRTSGSTSTDTQYF